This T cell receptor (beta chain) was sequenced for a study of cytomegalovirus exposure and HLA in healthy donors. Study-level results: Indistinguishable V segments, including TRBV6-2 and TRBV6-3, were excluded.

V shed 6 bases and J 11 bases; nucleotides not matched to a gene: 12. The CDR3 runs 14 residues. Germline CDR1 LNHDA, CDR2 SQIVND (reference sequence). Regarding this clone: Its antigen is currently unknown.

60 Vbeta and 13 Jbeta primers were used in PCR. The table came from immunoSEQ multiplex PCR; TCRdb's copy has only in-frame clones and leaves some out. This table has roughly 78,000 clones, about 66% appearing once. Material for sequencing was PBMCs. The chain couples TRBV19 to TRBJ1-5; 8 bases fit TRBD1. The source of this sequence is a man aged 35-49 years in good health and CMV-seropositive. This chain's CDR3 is CASRNTGGARAQHF. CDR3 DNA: TGTGCCAGTAGGAACACAGGGGGAGCGCGGGCCCAGCATTTT. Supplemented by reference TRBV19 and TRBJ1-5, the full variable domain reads DGGITQSPKYLFRKEGQNVTLSCEQNLNHDAMYWYRQDPGQGLRLIYYSQIVNDFQKGDIAEGYSVSREKKESFPLTVTSAQKNPTAFYLCASRNTGGARAQHFGDGTRLSIL.